These 14 T cell receptor beta chains were sequenced from one sample in a study of T cells in localized non-small cell lung cancer. TCRdb keeps only in-frame clones here, not all; method: immunoSEQ multiplex PCR. The profile shows approximately 9,000 clones, 92% of them singletons. The specimen was peripheral blood, collected before any cancer treatment. Every receptor here comes from a woman aged 40-69 years with stage I squamous cell lung carcinoma.

The chain has TRBV30 and TRBJ2-3; D call uncertain. V dropped 3 bases and J dropped 1 base, with 8 bases sitting between them. Germline assignment: CDR1 GTSNPN and CDR2 SVGIG (reference sequence). CDR3 length: 13 amino acids. As DNA, the CDR3 is TGTGCCTGGAGGGTGCAGGGCACAGATACGCAGTATTTT. As protein: CAWRVQGTDTQYF.

This rearrangement joins TRBV18 to TRBJ2-2, with D perhaps matching TRBD1 (5 bases). Germline V lookup: CDR1 KGHSH, CDR2 LQKENI. The ends were cut back, 2 bases at V and 1 base at J, with 14 bases in the middle. This CDR3 comprises 17 residues. For the CDR3, the DNA is TGTGCCAGCTCACCAGGTCCAGGGCGCGTGAACACCGGGGAGCTGTTTTTT. It codes for CASSPGPGRVNTGELFF.

This clone was detected a few times. This chain joins TRBV7-9 and TRBJ1-2; D unresolved. This CDR3 spans 14 amino acids. The V end was cut by 3 bases, the J end by 2 bases, with 10 bases between. Germline V gene sequence: CDR1 SEHNR, CDR2 FQNEAQ (reference sequence). CDR3 residues: CASSLWPENYGYTF. The CDR3 nucleotides are TGTGCCAGCAGCTTGTGGCCAGAGAACTATGGCTACACCTTC.

The rearrangement uses TRBV30 and TRBJ2-4; the D is unclear. V lost 1 base and J 0 bases, leaving 10 bases between the germline ends. The CDR3 is 15 residues long. CDR1 GTSNPN and CDR2 SVGIG come from the germline V gene (reference sequence). The CDR3 spells CAWSGSSVAKNIQYF. DNA of the CDR3: TGTGCCTGGAGTGGTAGTTCCGTAGCCAAAAACATTCAGTACTTC.

The chain carries TRBV27 and TRBJ1-1; a possible D gene is TRBD1 (5 bases). CDR3 size: 13 residues. Germline values: CDR1 MNHEY, CDR2 SMNVEV (reference sequence). V dropped 4 bases and J dropped 5 bases, with 11 bases sitting between them. The CDR3 nucleotides read TGTGCCAGCAGTTCTCGGACATGGACTGAAGCTTTCTTT. Its protein product is CASSSRTWTEAFF.

The chain carries TRBV2 and TRBJ2-1, with TRBD2 matching 8 bases. With V trimmed by 9 bases and J by 3 bases, 7 bases remained unmatched. Looked up from germline, CDR1 is SNHLY and CDR2 is FYNNEI. The CDR3 runs 14 residues. The CDR3 sequence: CASFAGGNYNEQFF. The CDR3 DNA follows: TGTGCCAGTTTCGCGGGGGGCAACTACAATGAGCAGTTCTTC.

The chain uses TRBV2 and TRBJ1-6; TRBD1 matches at 7 bases. There are 16 residues in the CDR3. The V segment lost 3 bases and the J segment 3 bases; nucleotides outside the gene matches: 5. Germline V gene data show CDR1 as SNHLY and CDR2 as FYNNEI. CDR3 in amino acids: CASSDSGQNYNSPLHF. CDR3 DNA: TGTGCCAGCAGTGATTCGGGACAGAACTATAATTCACCCCTCCACTTT.

The V call is TRBV10-3, the J call TRBJ2-7, with TRBD1 as a possible D gene (6 bases). This CDR3 is 15 amino acids long. Germline V lookup: CDR1 ENHRY, CDR2 SYGVKD. V lost 0 bases and J 5 bases, leaving 14 bases between the germline ends. Here the CDR3 DNA reads TGTGCCATCAGTGAGTCTCGGCAGGGGAGCGACGAGCAGTACTTC. It is translated as CAISESRQGSDEQYF.

V usage is TRBV6-5 and J usage is TRBJ2-5; no firm D call. Germline V CDR1 and CDR2: MNHEY, SVGAGI. The CDR3 covers 13 residues. V shed 6 bases and J shed 5 bases, with 13 bases lying between them. CDR3 region: CASSASEGETQYF. The CDR3 DNA sequence: TGTGCCAGCAGCGCGTCGGAAGGGGAGACCCAGTACTTC.

CDR3 residues: CAWRGSGDYGYTF. CDR3 sequence (DNA): TGTGCCTGGAGGGGTTCGGGGGACTATGGCTACACCTTC. The chain couples TRBV30 to TRBJ1-2, with a weak D call TRBD1 (5 bases). V lost 3 bases to trimming and J lost 3 bases, with 11 bases between them. This CDR3 is 13 amino acids long. Looked up from germline, CDR1 is GTSNPN and CDR2 is SVGIG (reference sequence). The full variable domain, completed using reference TRBV30 and TRBJ1-2, is SQTIHQWPATLVQPVGSPLSLECTVEGTSNPNLYWYRQAAGRGLQLLFYSVGIGQISSEVPQNLSASRPQDRQFILSSKKLLLSDSGFYLCAWRGSGDYGYTFGSGTRLTVV.

The chain has TRBV11-2 and TRBJ2-5, with TRBD1 matching 10 bases. J lost 5 bases, V lost 3 bases, and 18 bases had no gene match. CDR3 length: 19 amino acids. Germline-derived CDR1 and CDR2 are SGHAT and FQNNGV. The CDR3 DNA reads as TGTGCCAGCAGCTTGTCCCGGGACAGGGGAGCTTTCATCGGGGAGACCCAGTACTTC. Protein: CASSLSRDRGAFIGETQYF.

This chain links TRBV6-5 with TRBJ2-7, with 8 bases that match TRBD1. The V gene end was trimmed by 5 bases and the J gene end by 5 bases; junction bases not matched to a gene: 5. The CDR3 is 13 residues long. Per the germline V gene, CDR1 is MNHEY and CDR2 is SVGAGI. CDR3 sequence reads: CASSRGQGDEQYF. The CDR3 region has the DNA TGTGCCAGCAGTCGAGGACAGGGTGACGAGCAGTACTTC.

The rearrangement joins TRBV6-1 to TRBJ2-2, with a weak D call TRBD1 (5 bases). Between the trimmed V and J ends, which lost 1 base and 3 bases, there was a span of 6 bases. The germline gives CDR1 MNHNS, CDR2 SASEGT. This CDR3 comprises 14 residues. CDR3 loop: CASSEVGDTGELFF. The CDR3 coding sequence is TGTGCCAGCAGTGAAGTAGGGGACACCGGGGAGCTGTTTTTT.

V gene TRBV15 combines with J gene TRBJ1-4; a weak D match, TRBD1 (5 bases). Germline lookup yields CDR1 LNHNV and CDR2 YYDKDF (reference sequence). The V and J ends lost 0 bases and 0 bases respectively, with 8 bases between them. This CDR3 is 16 amino acids long. CDR3 residues: CATSRDLGATNEKLFF. The CDR3 bases are TGTGCCACCAGCAGAGATCTGGGGGCAACTAATGAAAAACTGTTTTTT.